This T cell receptor (beta chain) was captured in a study of glioma-infiltrating T cells after dendritic cell vaccination (TCRdb year 2016). Describing the broader study: The cohort included around 15 glioblastoma patients drawn from Phase I and II dendritic cell vaccination trials, of whom 9 were newly diagnosed and 6 had recurrent disease. Between 2003 and 2012, the patients were given dendritic cell vaccination pulsed with autologous tumor lysate. The vaccine was prepared from monocyte-derived dendritic cells that were cultured for seven to eight days with IL-4 and GM-CSF and then pulsed overnight with autologous tumor lysate. Three intradermal dendritic cell vaccine injections were administered to patients at biweekly intervals in the arm below the axilla. In glioblastoma patients vaccinated with dendritic cells, deep sequencing of TCR beta CDR3 regions served to measure tumor-infiltrating lymphocyte content and to compare repertoires between tumor and blood. Survival after dendritic cell vaccination was correlated with TCR sequencing metrics, such as TIL content and the overlap between tumor and blood repertoires. General findings and caveats noted by the study authors: No direct relationship between TCR clonality and survival was found, suggesting that a diverse polyclonal response may matter. After dendritic cell vaccination, a higher estimated pretreatment TIL content predicted longer time to progression and longer overall survival. The TCR overlap response model with three groups was called speculative and said to need prospective validation. The cohort was small and heterogeneous, and full blood and tumor sets were available for few patients, with initial-recurrent tumor pairs available for even fewer patients.

With respect to this clone: Its target antigen remains unknown. The input lacks base qualities; no much larger clone sits a single base away.

Using the immunoSEQ assay, TCRB CDR3 regions were amplified from roughly 2.2 micrograms of genomic DNA, or from all available DNA when less than that was on hand. The multiplex PCR employed 60 forward primers targeting TCR V beta segments and 13 reverse primers targeting J beta segments. Synthetic control templates were spiked into each sample at limiting dilution to estimate reads per starting template. The Illumina HiSeq System generated sequencing reads of 87 bp. From the authors' description of their analysis: PCR and sequencing errors were removed by merging closely related sequences with a nearest neighbor algorithm. TCR overlap was measured as the percentage of unique tumor TCR beta sequences that were also present in the peripheral blood of the same patient. TCRdb limited this immuneACCESS table to in-frame rearrangements with V and J called. A share of clones is missing; checked studies link under half to unresolved V genes, and the rest is unexplained. That table supplies the V and J calls and clone size; D and trimming were determined from the DNA. Recorded for this sample are around 100,000 clones; roughly 76% of them occurred a single time. The top ten clonotypes cover approximately 12% of the sample.

According to the germline V gene, CDR1 reads SGHDN and CDR2 reads FVKESK. Including cysteine and phenylalanine, the CDR3 has 17 amino acids. Only CDR3 DNA remains: 51 bases, in frame from the first base. The junction shows trimming of 4 bases on V and 0 bases on J, and the gene matches do not reach 5 bases of it. To be selected, patients needed enough residual fresh-frozen tumor tissue and more than two years of available survival data. None of the glioblastoma patients carried an isocitrate dehydrogenase mutation, although molecular status otherwise varied. PBMC were collected before vaccination, two weeks after the third vaccination, and at tumor progression when it occurred. Genomic DNA was extracted with the Qiagen DNeasy Blood extraction Kit.

The receptor's source is a human donor with glioblastoma. The sequences come from blood, collected before dendritic cell vaccination. The sequence links TRBV14 to TRBJ2-5, and TRBD2 aligns with 13 junction nucleotides. The nucleotide sequence is given as TGTGCCAGCAGCCCCGGACTAGCGGGGGCGTACCAAGAGACCCAGTACTTC. The translation is CASSPGLAGAYQETQYF.